This TCR beta chain stems from a study of cytomegalovirus exposure and HLA in healthy donors. General study points: Per a later analysis, 15,000 to 20,000 TCR beta sequences showed association with HLA alleles at 0.05 false discovery rate. From TCR beta sequences, most subjects' HLA-A and HLA-B alleles were reportedly predicted accurately. The majority of TCR sequences were rare, yet some public TCRs appeared in many donors.

Primers for the PCR totalled 60 Vbeta and 13 Jbeta. Assay used: immunoSEQ multiplex PCR; TCRdb lists only in-frame clones, some missing. The table includes 150,000 to 200,000 clones, 75% detected once. Of note for this clone: Its specificity is not known.

CDR3 length: 14 amino acids. The J segment lost 12 bases and the V segment lost 2 bases, leaving 9 bases of the junction unmatched. Germline lookup yields CDR1 SGHTA and CDR2 FQGNSA. The chain has TRBV7-2 and TRBJ2-7; 11 bases align to TRBD1. This sequence was found in a woman in her 40s in good health and CMV-seropositive. The sequenced sample was PBMCs. The CDR3 here is CASSLIQGQGESYF. In nucleotides, the CDR3 is TGTGCCAGCAGCTTAATTCAGGGACAGGGGGAATCGTACTTC.